This TCR beta chain was recovered during a study of Ad26.COV2.S vaccination and SARS-CoV-2 variants. Looking at the study overall: By the intramuscular route, Ad26.COV2.S was given once, or twice 56 days apart.

The treatment is: 15 to 20 received Ad26.COV2.S at low or high dose, single or two shots; roughly five received placebo; per-sample allocation not given. The study sampled participants on day 63 after the first vaccine or placebo injection. Study findings and constraints: Recipients of either vaccine or placebo displayed similar breadth of non-spike TCRs.

In this sample, this clone turned up once. Its target is not known. The germline gives CDR1 SGHRS, CDR2 YFSETQ. Trimming at V came to 0 bases and at J to 3 bases, leaving 5 bases not matched to a gene. The CDR3 sequence is 15 residues long. Assay: immunoSEQ multiplex PCR; the TCRdb copy retains only in-frame clones and omits some. There are about 440,000 clones in the sample; 90% occur only once, and around 4.2% lies in the top ten. The chain has TRBV5-1 and TRBJ2-7, with 8 bases that match TRBD2. Sequencing was performed on peripheral blood, taken in a trial of Ad26.COV2.S vaccine versus placebo. This receptor was taken from a person aged 18-60 years who received the Ad26.COV2.S COVID-19 vaccine or a placebo. The CDR3, as DNA: TGCGCCAGCAGCTTGGAGACTAGCGCCTTCTACGAGCAGTACTTC. Translated, it gives CASSLETSAFYEQYF.